The clone carrying this TCR beta chain was seen a few times. The data are from a study of identical twins. Unique molecular identifiers were present on the cDNA, which also gained a universal primer site by template switching. TCRdb re-called the 5' RACE reads through MiXCR, storing one row per CDR3 protein. Of 1.5 million to 2 million distinct CDR3 sequences listed, roughly 35% are singletons. Healthy Caucasian individuals made up all the donors. This receptor was obtained from a newborn girl in good health. Material for sequencing was cord blood.

CDR3 amino acids: CASRALGPAGALYEQYF. CDR3 in DNA: TGTGCCAGCAGGGCTTTGGGCCCGGCGGGGGCCCTCTACGAGCAGTACTTC. This sequence joins TRBV12-3 or TRBV12-4 and TRBJ2-7; D is possibly TRBD2 (7 bases). CDR3 length equals 17 residues. V lost 6 bases and J lost 3, with 24 bases in between.